This is a list of T cell receptor beta chains from one sample in a study of shared clonotypes between healthy human individuals. This table comes from immunoSEQ multiplex PCR, and its TCRdb copy is limited to in-frame clones, with some not included. The sample yields about 980,000 clones, approximately 80% seen once. Sequencing was done on a sample of memory CD4+ T cells sorted from blood. These receptors were taken from a young man in good health. Both conserved end residues are part of each CDR3. A D gene is named only where the DNA matches it firmly. Size is omitted from some rows. Given values are once, few, many or a class for expanded clones.

NA,NA,TRBV6-5,TRBJ2-1,CASSKPPGGEQFF,TGTGCCAGCAGCAAACCGCCCGGGGGTGAGCAGTTCTTC
NA,TRBD2,TRBV10-3,TRBJ2-7,CATRGLAGADEQYF,TGTGCCACCAGGGGACTAGCGGGAGCGGACGAGCAGTACTTC
NA,TRBD1,TRBV6-6,TRBJ2-7,CASSSTGTGNPYEQYF,TGTGCCAGCAGTTCTACCGGGACAGGGAACCCTTACGAGCAGTACTTC
NA,TRBD1,TRBV18,TRBJ2-7,CASSPLQGYHEQYF,TGTGCCAGCTCTCCCTTACAGGGGTACCACGAGCAGTACTTC
once,NA,TRBV4-3,TRBJ1-5,CASSQGWGSNQPQHF,TGCGCCAGCAGCCAGGGGTGGGGTAGCAATCAGCCCCAGCATTTT
NA,NA,TRBV21-1,TRBJ2-7,CASSMGPDNSYEQYF,TGTGCCAGCAGCATGGGCCCTGACAACTCCTACGAGCAGTACTTC
once,TRBD1,TRBV4-2,TRBJ2-7,CASSQNRQGAGYEQYF,TGTGCCAGCAGCCAAAATCGGCAGGGGGCGGGTTACGAGCAGTACTTC
NA,TRBD1,TRBV6-5,TRBJ1-3,CASSYSGQGSGNTIYF,TGTGCCAGCAGTTACTCGGGACAGGGCTCTGGAAACACCATATATTTT
NA,NA,TRBV30,TRBJ2-3,CAWSVKGTDTQYF,TGTGCCTGGAGTGTCAAAGGGACAGATACGCAGTATTTT
few,TRBD1,TRBV7-8,TRBJ2-7,CASSLAEGGGQGNYEQYF,TGTGCCAGCAGCTTAGCTGAGGGTGGGGGACAGGGAAACTACGAGCAGTACTTC
NA,NA,TRBV6-1,TRBJ1-3,CASSENAYAAGNTIYF,TGTGCCAGCAGTGAAAACGCATACGCGGCTGGAAACACCATATATTTT
NA,NA,TRBV5-4,TRBJ2-2,CASSLGGGAGRGIGELFF,TGTGCCAGCAGCCTAGGAGGGGGGGCAGGGCGAGGTATCGGGGAGCTGTTTTTT
NA,TRBD2,TRBV7-2,TRBJ2-5,CASSLLAGTERTQYF,TGTGCCAGCAGCTTACTAGCGGGAACGGAGAGGACCCAGTACTTC
NA,NA,TRBV23-1,TRBJ2-3,CASSQYRTHLRDTQYF,TGCGCCAGCAGTCAATACCGCACTCATCTTCGGGATACGCAGTATTTT
once,TRBD1,TRBV5-6,TRBJ2-7,CASSEDRGRSSYEQYF,TGTGCCAGCAGCGAAGACAGGGGGAGGAGCTCCTACGAGCAGTACTTC
few,NA,TRBV6-6,TRBJ2-7,CASSYGSGDYEQYF,TGTGCCAGCAGTTACGGGTCGGGGGACTACGAGCAGTACTTC
NA,TRBD1,TRBV28,TRBJ1-4,CASSLSKPGQGSSEKLFF,TGTGCCAGCAGTTTAAGCAAACCGGGACAGGGCTCGAGTGAAAAACTGTTTTTT
NA,TRBD1,TRBV29-1,TRBJ2-3,CSVGTGDGTQYF,TGCAGCGTGGGGACAGGGGACGGTACGCAGTATTTT
NA,NA,TRBV25-1,TRBJ2-5,CASSAGRETQYF,TGTGCCAGCAGTGCTGGTAGGGAGACCCAGTACTTC
NA,NA,TRBV5-4,TRBJ2-1,CASSFSPTYNEQFF,TGTGCCAGCAGCTTCAGCCCGACATACAATGAGCAGTTCTTC
NA,NA,TRBV5-1,TRBJ1-1,CASSLGAGPYTEAFF,TGCGCCAGCAGCTTGGGTGCGGGCCCCTACACTGAAGCTTTCTTT
NA,TRBD1,TRBV2,TRBJ2-1,CASRGTGNNEQFF,TGTGCCAGCAGAGGGACAGGGAACAATGAGCAGTTCTTC
NA,TRBD1,TRBV5-1,TRBJ1-4,CASKQGAANEKLFF,TGCGCCAGTAAACAGGGGGCAGCTAATGAAAAACTGTTTTTT
NA,NA,TRBV11-3,TRBJ2-3,CASSLGGRDTQYF,TGTGCCAGCAGCTTGGGGGGCCGGGATACGCAGTATTTT
NA,NA,TRBV19,TRBJ1-6,CASSTQFWGRVNSPLHF,TGTGCCAGTAGTACCCAGTTTTGGGGGCGAGTTAATTCACCCCTCCACTTT
NA,NA,TRBV29-1,TRBJ2-2,CSVGGQMNTGELFF,TGCAGCGTTGGAGGACAGATGAACACCGGGGAGCTGTTTTTT
NA,TRBD2,TRBV5-1,TRBJ2-7,CASSLKFAGDLSYEQYF,TGCGCCAGCAGCTTAAAGTTCGCGGGAGACCTCTCCTACGAGCAGTACTTC
NA,TRBD1,TRBV7-8,TRBJ1-4,CASSLTDRVSEKLFF,TGTGCCAGCAGCCTGACGGACAGGGTTAGCGAAAAACTGTTTTTT
NA,NA,TRBV7-2,TRBJ1-4,CASSSRQVKNEKLFF,TGTGCCAGCAGCTCTCGACAGGTTAAGAATGAAAAACTGTTTTTT
once,NA,TRBV5-4,TRBJ1-2,CASSSGQNYGYTF,TGTGCCAGCAGCTCGGGACAAAACTATGGCTACACCTTC
few,NA,TRBV7-2,TRBJ1-4,CASSFSGGRINEKLFF,TGTGCCAGCAGCTTTAGCGGGGGAAGGATTAATGAAAAACTGTTTTTT
NA,TRBD1,TRBV10-3,TRBJ2-5,CASGQGTRETQYF,TGTGCCTCCGGACAGGGGACGAGGGAGACCCAGTACTTC
once,NA,TRBV6-1,TRBJ2-2,CASSETGELFF,TGTGCCAGCAGTGAGACCGGGGAGCTGTTTTTT
NA,TRBD2,TRBV29-1,TRBJ2-7,CSVALGLAGNYEQYF,TGCAGCGTTGCGCTAGGCCTAGCGGGTAACTACGAGCAGTACTTC
once,NA,TRBV11-2,TRBJ2-7,CASSDSFYEQYF,TGTGCCAGCAGCGACTCATTCTACGAGCAGTACTTC
NA,NA,TRBV11-2,TRBJ2-4,CASSSPAAGHIQYF,TGTGCCAGCAGCTCCCCCGCTGCCGGGCACATTCAGTACTTC
few,NA,TRBV5-1,TRBJ2-1,CASSSTVSSYNEQFF,TGCGCCAGCAGCTCTACAGTGAGCTCCTACAATGAGCAGTTCTTC
once,TRBD2,TRBV2,TRBJ2-1,CASRYSSGGADEQFF,TGTGCCAGCAGATATTCTAGCGGGGGGGCGGATGAGCAGTTCTTC
NA,TRBD1,TRBV6-5,TRBJ1-5,CASSREGQGNQPQHF,TGTGCCAGCAGTCGGGAGGGACAGGGCAATCAGCCCCAGCATTTT
NA,NA,TRBV6-1,TRBJ2-7,CASSEARHEQYF,TGTGCCAGCAGTGAAGCGCGTCACGAGCAGTACTTC
NA,TRBD1,TRBV18,TRBJ2-1,CASSPIGPGGAGNRNEQFF,TGTGCCAGCTCACCAATTGGGCCAGGGGGCGCGGGAAACCGGAATGAGCAGTTCTTC